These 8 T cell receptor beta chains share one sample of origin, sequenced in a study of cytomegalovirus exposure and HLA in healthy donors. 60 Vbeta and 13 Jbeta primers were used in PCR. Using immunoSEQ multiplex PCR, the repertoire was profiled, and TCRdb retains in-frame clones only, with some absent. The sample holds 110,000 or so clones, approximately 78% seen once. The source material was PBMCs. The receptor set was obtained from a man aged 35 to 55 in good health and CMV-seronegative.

CDR3 protein: CSVTGGPLGEKLFF. The CDR3, as DNA: TGCAGCGTCACCGGGGGGCCCTTGGGTGAAAAACTGTTTTTT. The J gene is TRBJ1-4, the V gene TRBV29-1; D might be TRBD1 (6 bases). V was shortened by 6 bases and J by 7 bases, with 18 bases between the two germline ends. CDR1 and CDR2 (germline): SQVTM, ANQGSEA. The CDR3 sequence is 14 residues long.

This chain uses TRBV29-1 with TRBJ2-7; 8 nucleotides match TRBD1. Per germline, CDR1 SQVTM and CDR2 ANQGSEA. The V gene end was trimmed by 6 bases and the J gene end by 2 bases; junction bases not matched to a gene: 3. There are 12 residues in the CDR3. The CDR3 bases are TGCAGCGTGCGGACAGGGCCCTACGAGCAGTACTTC. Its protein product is CSVRTGPYEQYF.

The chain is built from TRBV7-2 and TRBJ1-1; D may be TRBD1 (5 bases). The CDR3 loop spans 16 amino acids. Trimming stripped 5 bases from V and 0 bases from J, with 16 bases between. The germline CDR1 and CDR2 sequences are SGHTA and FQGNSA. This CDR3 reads CASSLRQLTMNTEAFF. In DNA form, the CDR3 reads TGTGCCAGCAGCCTCAGACAGCTTACCATGAACACTGAAGCTTTCTTT.

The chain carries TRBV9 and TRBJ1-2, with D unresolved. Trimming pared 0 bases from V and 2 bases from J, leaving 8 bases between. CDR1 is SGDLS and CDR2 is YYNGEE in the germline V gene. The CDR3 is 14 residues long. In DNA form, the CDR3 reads TGTGCCAGCAGCGTAGATGACACAAACTATGGCTACACCTTC. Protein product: CASSVDDTNYGYTF.

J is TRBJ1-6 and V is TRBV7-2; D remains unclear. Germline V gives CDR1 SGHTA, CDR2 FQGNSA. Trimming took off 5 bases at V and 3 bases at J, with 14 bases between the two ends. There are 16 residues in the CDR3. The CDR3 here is CASSTDPVLYNSPLHF. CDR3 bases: TGTGCCAGCAGCACAGATCCGGTTCTCTATAATTCACCCCTCCACTTT.

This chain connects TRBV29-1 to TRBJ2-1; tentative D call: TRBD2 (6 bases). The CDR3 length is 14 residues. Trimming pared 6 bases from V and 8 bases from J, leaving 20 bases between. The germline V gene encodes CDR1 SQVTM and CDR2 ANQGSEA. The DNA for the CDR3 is TGCAGCGTCGAGGAGGGCCTATATAAGTATGAGCAGTTCTTC. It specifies CSVEEGLYKYEQFF.

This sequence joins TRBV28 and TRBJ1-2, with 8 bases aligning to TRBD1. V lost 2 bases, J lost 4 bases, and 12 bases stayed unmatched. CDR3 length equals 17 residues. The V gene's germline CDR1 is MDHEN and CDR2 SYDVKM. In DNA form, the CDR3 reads TGTGCCAGCAGTTTAATAGGGGGCAGGGGGCCGGGCTATGGCTACACCTTC. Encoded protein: CASSLIGGRGPGYGYTF.

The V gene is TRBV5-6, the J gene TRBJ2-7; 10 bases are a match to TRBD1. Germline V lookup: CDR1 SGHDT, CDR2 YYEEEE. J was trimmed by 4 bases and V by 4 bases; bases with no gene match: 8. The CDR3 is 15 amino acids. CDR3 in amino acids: CASSPVGTGVYEQYF. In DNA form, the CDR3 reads TGTGCCAGCAGCCCCGTGGGGACAGGGGTTTACGAGCAGTACTTC.